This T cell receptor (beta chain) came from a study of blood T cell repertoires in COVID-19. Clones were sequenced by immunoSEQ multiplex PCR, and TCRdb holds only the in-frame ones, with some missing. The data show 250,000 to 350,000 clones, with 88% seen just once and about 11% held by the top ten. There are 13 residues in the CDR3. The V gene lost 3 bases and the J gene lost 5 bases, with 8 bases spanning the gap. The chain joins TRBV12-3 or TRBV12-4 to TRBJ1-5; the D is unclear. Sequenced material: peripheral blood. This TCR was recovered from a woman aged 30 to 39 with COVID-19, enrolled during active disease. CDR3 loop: CASSFNGDQPQHF. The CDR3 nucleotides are TGTGCCAGCAGTTTCAACGGGGATCAGCCCCAGCATTTT.